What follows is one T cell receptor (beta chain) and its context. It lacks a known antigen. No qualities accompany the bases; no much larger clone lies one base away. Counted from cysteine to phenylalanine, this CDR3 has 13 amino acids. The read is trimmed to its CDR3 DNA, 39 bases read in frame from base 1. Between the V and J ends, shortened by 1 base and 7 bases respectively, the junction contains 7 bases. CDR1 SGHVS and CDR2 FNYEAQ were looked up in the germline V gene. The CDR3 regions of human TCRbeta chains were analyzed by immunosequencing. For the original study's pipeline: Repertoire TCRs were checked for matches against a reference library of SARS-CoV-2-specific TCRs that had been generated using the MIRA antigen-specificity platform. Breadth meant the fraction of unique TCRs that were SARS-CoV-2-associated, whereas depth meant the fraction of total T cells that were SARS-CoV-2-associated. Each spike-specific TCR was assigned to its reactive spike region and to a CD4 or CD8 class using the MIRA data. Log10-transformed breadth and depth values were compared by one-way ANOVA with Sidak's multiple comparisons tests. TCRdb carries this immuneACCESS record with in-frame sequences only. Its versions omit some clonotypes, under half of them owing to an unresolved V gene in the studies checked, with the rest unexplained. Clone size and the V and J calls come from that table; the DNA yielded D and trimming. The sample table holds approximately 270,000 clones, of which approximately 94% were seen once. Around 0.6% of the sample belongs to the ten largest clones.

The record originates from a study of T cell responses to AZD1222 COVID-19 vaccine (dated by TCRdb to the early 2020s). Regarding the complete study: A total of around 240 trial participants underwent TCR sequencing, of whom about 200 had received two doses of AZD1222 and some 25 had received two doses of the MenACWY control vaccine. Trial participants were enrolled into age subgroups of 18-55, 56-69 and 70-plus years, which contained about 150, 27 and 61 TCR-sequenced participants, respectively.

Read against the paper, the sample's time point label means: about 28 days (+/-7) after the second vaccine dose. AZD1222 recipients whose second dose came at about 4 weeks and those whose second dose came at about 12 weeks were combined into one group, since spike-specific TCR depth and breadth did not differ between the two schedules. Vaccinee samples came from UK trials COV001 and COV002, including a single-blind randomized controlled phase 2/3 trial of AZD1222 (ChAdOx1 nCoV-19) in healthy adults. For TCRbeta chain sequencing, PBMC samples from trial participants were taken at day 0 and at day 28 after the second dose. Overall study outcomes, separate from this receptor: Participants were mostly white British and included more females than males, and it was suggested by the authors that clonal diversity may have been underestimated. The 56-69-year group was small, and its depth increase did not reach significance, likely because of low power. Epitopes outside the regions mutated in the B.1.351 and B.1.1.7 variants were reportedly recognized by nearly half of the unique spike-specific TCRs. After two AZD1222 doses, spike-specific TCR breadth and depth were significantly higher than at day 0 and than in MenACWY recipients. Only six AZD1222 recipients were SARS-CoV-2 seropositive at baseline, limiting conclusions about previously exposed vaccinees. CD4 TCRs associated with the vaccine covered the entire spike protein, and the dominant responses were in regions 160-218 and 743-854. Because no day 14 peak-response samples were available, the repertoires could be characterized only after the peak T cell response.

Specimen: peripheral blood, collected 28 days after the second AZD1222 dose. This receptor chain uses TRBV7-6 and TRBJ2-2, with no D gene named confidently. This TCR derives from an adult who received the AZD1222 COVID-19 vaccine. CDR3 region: CASSLVRRGELFF. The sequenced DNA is TGTGCCAGCAGCTTAGTCCGTCGCGGGGAGCTGTTTTTT. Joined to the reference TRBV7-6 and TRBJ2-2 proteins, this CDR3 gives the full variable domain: GAGVSQSPRYKVTKRGQDVALRCDPISGHVSLYWYRQALGQGPEFLTYFNYEAQQDKSGLPNDRFSAERPEGSISTLTIQRTEQRDSAMYRCASSLVRRGELFFGEGSRLTVL.